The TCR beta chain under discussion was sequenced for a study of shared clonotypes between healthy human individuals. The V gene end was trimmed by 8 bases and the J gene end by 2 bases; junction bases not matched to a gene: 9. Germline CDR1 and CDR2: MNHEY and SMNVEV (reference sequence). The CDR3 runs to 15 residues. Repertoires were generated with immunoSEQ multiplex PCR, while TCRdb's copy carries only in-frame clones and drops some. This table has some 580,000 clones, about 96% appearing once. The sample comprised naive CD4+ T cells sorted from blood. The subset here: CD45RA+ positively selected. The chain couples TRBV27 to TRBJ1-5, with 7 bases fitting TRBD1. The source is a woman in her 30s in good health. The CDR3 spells CASGGGQPGNQPQHF. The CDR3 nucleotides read TGTGCCAGCGGAGGGGGACAGCCCGGCAATCAGCCCCAGCATTTT.